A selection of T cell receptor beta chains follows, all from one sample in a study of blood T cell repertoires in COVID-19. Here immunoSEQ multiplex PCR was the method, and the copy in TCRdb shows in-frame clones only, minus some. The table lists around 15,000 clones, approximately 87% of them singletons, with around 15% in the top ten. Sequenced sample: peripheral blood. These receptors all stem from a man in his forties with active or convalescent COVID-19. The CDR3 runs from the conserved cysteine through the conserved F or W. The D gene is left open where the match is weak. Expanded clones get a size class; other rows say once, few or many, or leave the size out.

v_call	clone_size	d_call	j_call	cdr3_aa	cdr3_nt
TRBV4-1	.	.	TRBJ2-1	CASSQSLDEQFF	TGCGCCAGCAGCCAATCCCTTGATGAGCAGTTCTTC
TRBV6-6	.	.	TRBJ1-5	CASSYGSYSNQPQHF	TGTGCCAGCAGTTATGGGAGCTATAGCAATCAGCCCCAGCATTTT
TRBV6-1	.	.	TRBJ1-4	CASSEGAGDVEKLFF	TGTGCCAGCAGTGAAGGCGCAGGGGATGTGGAAAAACTGTTTTTT
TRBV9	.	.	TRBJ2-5	CASSVGEGLETQYF	TGTGCCAGCAGCGTAGGTGAGGGTCTAGAGACCCAGTACTTC
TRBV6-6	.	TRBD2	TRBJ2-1	CASSPRFTSGGYNEQFF	TGTGCCAGCAGTCCCCGCTTTACTAGCGGGGGCTACAATGAGCAGTTCTTC
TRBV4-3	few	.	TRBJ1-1	CASSQEGGTEAFF	TGCGCCAGCAGCCAAGAGGGAGGCACTGAAGCTTTCTTT
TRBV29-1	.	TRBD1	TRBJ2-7	CSVGRTGGEQYF	TGCAGCGTTGGAAGGACAGGGGGCGAGCAGTACTTC
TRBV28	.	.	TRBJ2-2	CASSFLWGTPYTGELFF	TGTGCCAGCAGTTTTTTGTGGGGGACACCATACACCGGGGAGCTGTTTTTT
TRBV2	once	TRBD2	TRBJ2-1	CASTTRAGGNNEQFF	TGTGCCAGCACCACAAGGGCGGGGGGGAACAATGAGCAGTTCTTC
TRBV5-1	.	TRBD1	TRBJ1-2	CASSLEGRQGKEDTF	TGCGCCAGCAGCTTGGAGGGGAGACAGGGGAAGGAGGACACCTTC
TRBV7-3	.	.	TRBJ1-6	CASNRVVSPLHF	TGTGCCAGCAACAGGGTGGTTTCACCCCTCCACTTT
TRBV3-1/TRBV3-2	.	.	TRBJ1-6	CASSLSDYNSPLHF	TGTGCCAGCAGCCTGTCAGACTATAATTCACCCCTCCACTTT
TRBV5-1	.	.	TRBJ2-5	CASSLQETQYF	TGCGCCAGCAGCCTCCAAGAGACCCAGTACTTC
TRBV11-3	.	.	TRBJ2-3	CASSPISGTSTDTQYF	TGTGCCAGCAGCCCGATTTCGGGAACTAGCACAGATACGCAGTATTTT
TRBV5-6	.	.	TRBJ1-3	CASSFLQGLSGNTIYF	TGTGCCAGCAGCTTCCTCCAGGGCCTCTCTGGAAACACCATATATTTT
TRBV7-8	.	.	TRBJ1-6	CASSSGDSPLHF	TGTGCCAGCTCCTCCGGGGATTCACCCCTCCACTTT
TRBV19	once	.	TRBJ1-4	CASSITGANEKLFF	TGTGCCAGTAGTATAACGGGGGCTAATGAAAAACTGTTTTTT
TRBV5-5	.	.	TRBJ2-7	CASSLSVYEQYF	TGTGCCAGCAGCTTGTCGGTTTACGAGCAGTACTTC
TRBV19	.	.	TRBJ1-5	CASSIARDQPQHF	TGTGCCAGTAGTATAGCCAGGGATCAGCCCCAGCATTTT
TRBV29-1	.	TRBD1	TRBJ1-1	CSVGDRQLNTEAFF	TGCAGCGTTGGGGACAGGCAACTGAACACTGAAGCTTTCTTT
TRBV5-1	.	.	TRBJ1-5	CASSWGEGQNQPQHF	TGCGCCAGCAGCTGGGGGGAGGGGCAAAATCAGCCCCAGCATTTT
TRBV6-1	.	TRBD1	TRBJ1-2	CASSDVGTGGGYTF	TGTGCCAGCAGTGATGTCGGGACAGGGGGTGGCTACACCTTC
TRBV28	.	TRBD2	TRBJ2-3	CASSFQAGGPTDTQYF	TGTGCCAGCAGTTTCCAAGCGGGGGGGCCGACAGATACGCAGTATTTT
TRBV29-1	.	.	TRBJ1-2	CSVGVPTGGYTF	TGCAGCGTCGGGGTCCCTACGGGGGGCTACACCTTC
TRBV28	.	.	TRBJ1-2	CASSVVDWVSPLGYGYTF	TGTGCCAGCAGTGTGGTGGATTGGGTTAGCCCGCTAGGCTATGGCTACACCTTC
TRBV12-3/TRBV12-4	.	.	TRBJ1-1	CASSPRRQADRVF	TGTGCCAGCAGCCCCCGACGACAGGCCGACCGGGTCTTT
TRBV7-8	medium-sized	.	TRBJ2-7	CASSLASGTALYEQYF	TGTGCCAGCAGCTTAGCTAGCGGGACAGCTCTCTACGAGCAGTACTTC
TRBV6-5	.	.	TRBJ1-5	CASSHRDINQPQHF	TGTGCCAGCAGTCACCGGGACATAAATCAGCCCCAGCATTTT
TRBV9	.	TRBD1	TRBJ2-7	CASSESPGTGVDEQYF	TGTGCCAGCAGCGAAAGCCCCGGGACAGGGGTAGACGAGCAGTACTTC
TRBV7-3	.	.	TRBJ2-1	CASSLMGTVDTSNEQFF	TGTGCCAGCAGCTTAATGGGAACAGTGGACACATCCAATGAGCAGTTCTTC
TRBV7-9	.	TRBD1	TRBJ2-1	CASSQDRAYNEQFF	TGTGCCAGCAGCCAGGACAGGGCTTACAATGAGCAGTTCTTC
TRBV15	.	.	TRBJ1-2	CATSLNRQVSYGYTF	TGTGCCACCAGCCTAAACCGACAGGTTAGCTATGGCTACACCTTC
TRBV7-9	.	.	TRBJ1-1	CASSPGSTEAFF	TGTGCCAGCAGCCCGGGGAGCACTGAAGCTTTCTTT
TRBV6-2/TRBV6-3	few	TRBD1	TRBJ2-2	CASSWVRGQLTGELFF	TGTGCCAGCAGTTGGGTAAGGGGACAGCTCACCGGGGAGCTGTTTTTT
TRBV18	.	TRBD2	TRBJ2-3	CASSPGGGSTDTQYF	TGTGCCAGCTCACCGGGCGGGGGGAGCACAGATACGCAGTATTTT